A selection of T cell receptor beta chains follows, all from one sample in a study of identical twins. MiXCR, applied by TCRdb to the 5' RACE reads, yields one record per CDR3 protein. The table includes about 240,000 distinct CDR3 sequences, 10% to 15% detected once. In addition, the sample was reused for a study of yellow fever vaccine responses in identical twins.

What was sequenced was memory (CD45RO+) T cells sorted from blood. These receptors originate from a woman aged 18-30 years in good health. CDR3s include the opening cysteine and the closing phenylalanine or tryptophan. The D gene is left open where the match is weak. Where a row states a size, it is once, few, many or the class of an expanded clone; other rows omit it.

D gene	V gene	J gene	clone size	CDR3 DNA	CDR3 protein
TRBD1	TRBV12-3/TRBV12-4	TRBJ2-7	many	TGTGCCAGCGGAGGCGGGACAGGTTTCTACGAGCAGTACTTC	CASGGGTGFYEQYF
NA	TRBV20-1	TRBJ2-7	NA	TGCAGTGCTAGAGTTGAGGGGAGCTCCTACGAGCAGTACTTC	CSARVEGSSYEQYF
NA	TRBV3-1	TRBJ1-1	NA	TGTGCCAGCAGCCAGAACGGGAAGGAGTCTGAAGCTTTCTTT	CASSQNGKESEAFF
NA	TRBV6-1	TRBJ2-1	few	TGTGCCAGCAGCCTCCGAATCGGACAACAAAGCAACAATGAGCAGTTCTTC	CASSLRIGQQSNNEQFF
TRBD2	TRBV4-3	TRBJ2-1	NA	TGCGCCAGCAGCCAAGAGGTTTCGGCTAGCGGCTCCTACAATGAGCAGTTCTTC	CASSQEVSASGSYNEQFF
NA	TRBV4-2	TRBJ2-7	NA	TGTGCCAGCAGCCAGGGACGGGAATCCTACGAGCAGTACTTC	CASSQGRESYEQYF
TRBD2	TRBV10-3	TRBJ2-3	NA	TGTGCCATCAGAAAAGGACTAGCGGGAGGGGAAGATACGCAGTATTTT	CAIRKGLAGGEDTQYF
TRBD1	TRBV5-1	TRBJ1-2	many	TGCGCCAGCAGCCGGAACACCGGGACAGGGGGCTATGGCTACACCTTC	CASSRNTGTGGYGYTF
NA	TRBV24-1	TRBJ1-1	many	TGTGCCACCAGCTCGGGGCTCGGCCCTGAAGCTTTCTTT	CATSSGLGPEAFF
NA	TRBV5-1	TRBJ2-3	NA	TGCGCCAGCAGCTTGGCCGGAGCGGGCGCCGGCACAGATACGCAGTATTTT	CASSLAGAGAGTDTQYF
NA	TRBV7-9	TRBJ2-7	NA	TGTGCCAGCAGCTCTTCGGGGGCGGGGGCCTACGAGCAGTACTTC	CASSSSGAGAYEQYF
NA	TRBV4-1	TRBJ1-5	NA	TGCGCCAGCAGCCAACAGGGGTCGTATCAGCCCCAGCATTTT	CASSQQGSYQPQHF
TRBD2	TRBV11-3	TRBJ2-5	NA	TGTGCCAGCAGCCCCGGTGGAGTAGCGGGAGACTTACAGTACTTC	CASSPGGVAGDLQYF